This T cell receptor (beta chain) was found in a study of memory CD8 T cells in hepatitis C reinfection. Study context: Reinfection meant HCV RNA positivity after two negatives ≥60 days apart. Between 55 and 20 weeks before reinfection detection, pre-reinfection samples were drawn.

This clone was seen a handful of times. Germline V lookup: CDR1 MNHNY, CDR2 SVGAGI (reference sequence). This CDR3 is built from 16 residues. V shed 6 bases and J shed 0 bases, with 15 bases lying between them. Time point given: pre-reinfection, 55 to 20 weeks before reinfection detection. TCR sequencing was done directly ex vivo on sorted cells, without expansion in vitro. Repertoires were generated with immunoSEQ multiplex PCR, while TCRdb's copy carries only in-frame clones and drops some. The sample lists 40,000 to 60,000 clones, about 90% seen once, with roughly 0.99% in the top ten. The source material was naive CD8+ T cells sorted from blood. The clonotype comes from a man in his late teens or twenties with hepatitis C virus infection. This chain uses TRBV6-6 with TRBJ1-3; D remains ambiguous. In DNA, the CDR3 is TGTGCCAGCAGCCTGAATGGAGGGCCCTCTGGAAACACCATATATTTT. It is translated as CASSLNGGPSGNTIYF.